One sample yielded the 20 T cell receptor beta chains listed below, sequenced in a study of blood T cell repertoires in COVID-19. Assay: immunoSEQ multiplex PCR; the TCRdb copy retains only in-frame clones and omits some. The sample lists about 260,000 clones, around 87% seen once, with over 2% in the top ten. Sequencing was carried out using peripheral blood. The receptors here all came from a woman in her forties or fifties with acute or convalescent COVID-19.

The chain recombines TRBV28 with TRBJ1-2; unclear D gene. This CDR3 contains 15 residues. V was cut by 6 bases and J by 4 bases, with 18 bases left in between. The germline V gene has CDR1 MDHEN and CDR2 SYDVKM. In DNA, the CDR3 is TGTGCCAGCAGCTCCCCCGCCCGGGAGGCCTATGGCTACACCTTC. Its translation is CASSSPAREAYGYTF.

V gene TRBV27 combines with J gene TRBJ1-1, with a weak D call TRBD1 (6 bases). The V gene lost 6 bases and the J gene lost 0 bases, with 11 bases spanning the gap. The CDR3 is made up of 14 amino acids. CDR1 MNHEY and CDR2 SMNVEV come from the germline V gene (reference sequence). The CDR3 region has the DNA TGTGCCAGCAGGTCACAGGGCATGAACACTGAAGCTTTCTTT. This encodes CASRSQGMNTEAFF.

This rearrangement joins TRBV19 to TRBJ2-7, with a tentative D call TRBD1 (6 bases). V lost 4 bases to trimming and J lost 4 bases, with 14 bases between them. Germline-derived CDR1 and CDR2 are LNHDA and SQIVND (reference sequence). The CDR3 extends over 14 amino acids. Here the CDR3 DNA reads TGTGCCAGTAGTACTGGACAGATTAATTACGAGCAGTACTTC. It is translated as CASSTGQINYEQYF.

The V and J genes are TRBV28 and TRBJ1-6, with 7 bases that match TRBD1. The CDR3 has 15 amino acids. V was pared by 2 bases and J by 7 bases, with 5 bases of the junction left unmatched. Germline CDR1 is MDHEN and CDR2 is SYDVKM. CDR3 sequence: CASSLESRGNSPLHF. CDR3 bases: TGTGCCAGCAGTTTAGAATCCAGGGGGAATTCACCCCTCCACTTT. Using reference TRBV28 and TRBJ1-6 for the parts outside the CDR3, the full variable domain is DVKVTQSSRYLVKRTGEKVFLECVQDMDHENMFWYRQDPGLGLRLIYFSYDVKMKEKGDIPEGYSVSREKKERFSLILESASTNQTSMYLCASSLESRGNSPLHFGNGTRLTVT.

V usage is TRBV28 and J usage is TRBJ2-7; tentative D call: TRBD2 (5 bases). The CDR3 contains 13 residues. The germline V gene encodes CDR1 MDHEN and CDR2 SYDVKM. V was cut by 8 bases and J by 4 bases, with 15 bases left in between. The chain's CDR3 is CASGLTFEYEQYF. The CDR3, as DNA: TGTGCCAGCGGACTGACTTTTGAATACGAGCAGTACTTC.

This chain connects TRBV11-3 to TRBJ2-2; TRBD1 agrees at 7 bases. Looked up from germline, CDR1 is SGHNT and CDR2 is YENEEA. The CDR3 has 17 residues. Trimming cost V 1 base and J 5 bases; bases outside gene matches: 10. DNA for the CDR3: TGTGCCAGCAGCTTAGGAAGGGGGCTGGAGAGGACCGGGGAGCTGTTTTTT. This codes for CASSLGRGLERTGELFF. Drawing the rest from reference TRBV11-3 and TRBJ2-2, the complete variable domain is EAGVVQSPRYKIIEKKQPVAFWCNPISGHNTLYWYLQNLGQGPELLIRYENEEAVDDSQLPKDRFSAERLKGVDSTLKIQPAELGDSAVYLCASSLGRGLERTGELFFGEGSRLTVL.

The chain recombines TRBV30 with TRBJ2-3; D uncertain. V lost 0 bases to trimming and J lost 0 bases, with 10 bases between them. CDR3 length equals 15 residues. Per germline, CDR1 GTSNPN and CDR2 SVGIG (reference sequence). CDR3 sequence reads: CAWSVRETSTDTQYF. CDR3 nucleotide sequence: TGTGCCTGGAGTGTACGAGAGACTAGCACAGATACGCAGTATTTT.

The chain uses TRBV28 and TRBJ1-1; D gene ambiguous. Germline V gives CDR1 MDHEN, CDR2 SYDVKM. CDR3 length equals 12 residues. Trimming removed 1 base from V and 3 bases from J, with 3 bases in between. CDR3 sequence reads: CASSLSYTEAFF. In DNA form, the CDR3 reads TGTGCCAGCAGTTTATCGTACACTGAAGCTTTCTTT.

The V and J genes are TRBV3-1 (or the pseudogene TRBV3-2) and TRBJ2-6, with D maybe TRBD1 (6 bases). From germline, CDR1 is LGHDT and CDR2 YNNKEL (reference sequence). Trimming stripped 4 bases from V and 11 bases from J, with 18 bases between. The CDR3 covers 15 residues. The CDR3 loop is CASSLTAGTPDVLTF. In nucleotides, the CDR3 is TGTGCCAGCAGCCTGACAGCCGGGACACCGGACGTCCTGACTTTC.

The count of this clone is one. J is TRBJ1-6 and V is TRBV7-9; TRBD1 agrees at 7 bases. The CDR3 totals 15 residues. Germline trimming cut 4 bases from V and 10 bases from J; bases unmatched to any gene: 10. From germline, CDR1 is SEHNR and CDR2 FQNEAQ (reference sequence). CDR3 nucleotides: TGTGCCAGCAGCTCACGACAGGGATCGGGGTCACCCCTCCACTTT. It translates to CASSSRQGSGSPLHF.

The rearrangement joins TRBV6-5 to TRBJ2-7; possibly TRBD1 for D (5 bases). Germline lookup yields CDR1 MNHEY and CDR2 SVGAGI. This CDR3 region has 12 residues. V dropped 2 bases and J dropped 5 bases, with 7 bases sitting between them. The CDR3 DNA sequence: TGTGCCAGCAGTTACAGGGGCAACGAGCAGTACTTC. It translates to CASSYRGNEQYF.

The V gene is TRBV4-3, the J gene TRBJ2-5; tentative D call: TRBD2 (6 bases). The V gene lost 1 base and the J gene lost 5 bases, with 14 bases spanning the gap. This CDR3 region has 15 residues. In germline, CDR1 is LGHNA, CDR2 YSLEER. DNA for the CDR3: TGCGCCAGCAGCCAAGTCGCGGGGATCGGGGAGACCCAGTACTTC. Its protein product is CASSQVAGIGETQYF.

The V call is TRBV7-9, the J call TRBJ1-2; a possible D gene is TRBD1 (5 bases). Trimming took off 6 bases at V and 1 base at J, with 12 bases between the two ends. Looked up from germline, CDR1 is SEHNR and CDR2 is FQNEAQ (reference sequence). There are 14 residues in the CDR3. The CDR3 sequence is CASRTVFDNYGYTF. The DNA of the CDR3 is TGTGCCAGCAGGACAGTTTTCGATAACTATGGCTACACCTTC.

J is TRBJ1-1 and V is TRBV2, with 8 bases matching TRBD1. The germline gives CDR1 SNHLY, CDR2 FYNNEI. V shed 10 bases, J shed 1 base, and the junction held 5 bases outside the gene matches. The CDR3 length is 13 residues. The CDR3 reads CATLQGENTEAFF. The CDR3 DNA sequence: TGTGCCACCCTACAGGGGGAGAACACTGAAGCTTTCTTT.

The chain carries TRBV10-3 and TRBJ2-2, with D maybe TRBD2 (5 bases). The CDR3 extends over 15 amino acids. V was pared by 4 bases and J by 0 bases, with 9 bases between. Germline V gene data show CDR1 as ENHRY and CDR2 as SYGVKD. CDR3 residues: CAISGLAANTGELFF. The CDR3 bases are TGTGCCATCAGTGGCCTAGCAGCGAACACCGGGGAGCTGTTTTTT.

The chain recombines TRBV5-1 with TRBJ2-7; 10 bases line up with TRBD2. In germline, CDR1 is SGHRS, CDR2 YFSETQ. Trimming took 7 bases from V and 2 from J; bases not matched to a gene: 6. The length of the CDR3 is 14 residues. The CDR3 DNA reads TGCGCCAGCCGACTACTAGCGGGGACCTACGAGCAGTACTTC. Translating it yields CASRLLAGTYEQYF. Variable domain in full (rest from reference TRBV5-1 and TRBJ2-7): KAGVTQTPRYLIKTRGQQVTLSCSPISGHRSVSWYQQTPGQGLQFLFEYFSETQRNKGNFPGRFSGRQFSNSRSEMNVSTLELGDSALYLCASRLLAGTYEQYFGPGTRLTVT.

V is TRBV7-2 and J is TRBJ2-1; D uncertain. The V gene's germline CDR1 is SGHTA and CDR2 FQGNSA. Trimming removed 1 base from V and 8 bases from J, with 9 bases in between. The CDR3 consists of 13 residues. In DNA, the CDR3 is TGTGCCAGCAGCTTAGGCGCCGTGGATGAGCAGTTCTTC. This encodes CASSLGAVDEQFF.

The rearrangement uses TRBV4-1 and TRBJ1-5; the D gene is possibly TRBD1 (6 bases). Germline V CDR1 and CDR2: MGHRA, YSYEKL. V lost 0 bases and J 5 bases, leaving 14 bases between the germline ends. The CDR3 extends over 16 amino acids. CDR3 coding DNA: TGCGCCAGCAGCCAAGATTTGACAGGTTACGATCAGCCCCAGCATTTT. Translation: CASSQDLTGYDQPQHF.

The rearrangement links TRBV12-3 or TRBV12-4 to TRBJ1-5; D may be TRBD1 (6 bases). V dropped 7 bases and J dropped 4 bases, with 11 bases sitting between them. This CDR3 spans 13 amino acids. CDR3 DNA: TGTGCCAGCAAACGGGACACGAATCAGCCCCAGCATTTT. This gives the protein CASKRDTNQPQHF.

The V gene is TRBV7-2, the J gene TRBJ1-1, with unresolved D. From germline, CDR1 is SGHTA and CDR2 FQGNSA. The CDR3 totals 13 residues. Trimming left V 4 bases short and J 7 bases short, with 13 bases between. CDR3 DNA: TGTGCCAGCAGCTACGAAAGGAGTGTTGAAGCTTTCTTT. Translation: CASSYERSVEAFF.